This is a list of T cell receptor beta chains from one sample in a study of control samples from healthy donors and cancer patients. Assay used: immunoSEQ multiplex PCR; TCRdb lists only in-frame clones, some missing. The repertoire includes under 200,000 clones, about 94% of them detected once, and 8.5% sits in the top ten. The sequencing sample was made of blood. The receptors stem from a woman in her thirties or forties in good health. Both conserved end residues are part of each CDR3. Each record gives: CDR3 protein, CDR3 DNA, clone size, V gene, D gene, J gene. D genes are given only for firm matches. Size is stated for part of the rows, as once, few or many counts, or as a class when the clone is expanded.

cdr3_aa: CASSFFTGNTIYF
cdr3_nt: TGCGCCAGCAGCTTTTTTACGGGAAACACCATATATTTT
clone_size: .
v_call: TRBV5-1
d_call: .
j_call: TRBJ1-3

cdr3_aa: CAIEPGQGAAGELFF
cdr3_nt: TGTGCCATCGAACCGGGACAGGGGGCGGCCGGGGAGCTGTTTTTT
clone_size: few
v_call: TRBV10-3
d_call: TRBD1
j_call: TRBJ2-2

cdr3_aa: CASSWQGTEAFF
cdr3_nt: TGTGCCAGCAGCTGGCAGGGCACTGAAGCTTTCTTT
clone_size: once
v_call: TRBV11-2
d_call: .
j_call: TRBJ1-1

cdr3_aa: CASRVPGQHYGYTF
cdr3_nt: TGTGCCAGCAGGGTGCCGGGACAGCACTATGGCTACACCTTC
clone_size: .
v_call: TRBV6-6
d_call: TRBD1
j_call: TRBJ1-2

cdr3_aa: CASSPPLGSEQYF
cdr3_nt: TGTGCCAGCAGCCCCCCCCTCGGTTCCGAGCAGTACTTC
clone_size: .
v_call: TRBV7-2
d_call: .
j_call: TRBJ2-7

cdr3_aa: CASSPDRGGYTF
cdr3_nt: TGTGCCAGCAGTCCGGACAGGGGCGGCTACACCTTC
clone_size: .
v_call: TRBV12-3/TRBV12-4
d_call: TRBD1
j_call: TRBJ1-2

cdr3_aa: CASSFSSYEQYF
cdr3_nt: TGTGCCAGCAGCTTCAGCTCCTACGAGCAGTACTTC
clone_size: .
v_call: TRBV28
d_call: .
j_call: TRBJ2-7

cdr3_aa: CASSPGGGGYTF
cdr3_nt: TGTGCCAGCAGCCCAGGCGGGGGTGGCTACACCTTC
clone_size: once
v_call: TRBV11-2
d_call: .
j_call: TRBJ1-2

cdr3_aa: CAWSGQRENFYEQYF
cdr3_nt: TGTGCCTGGAGTGGACAGCGGGAGAATTTCTACGAGCAGTACTTC
clone_size: .
v_call: TRBV30
d_call: TRBD2
j_call: TRBJ2-7

cdr3_aa: CASRGLAEYNEQFF
cdr3_nt: TGTGCCAGCAGGGGACTAGCGGAGTACAATGAGCAGTTCTTC
clone_size: .
v_call: TRBV7-2
d_call: TRBD2
j_call: TRBJ2-1

cdr3_aa: CASSLATQPNTGELFF
cdr3_nt: TGTGCCAGCAGCTTGGCCACCCAACCGAACACCGGGGAGCTGTTTTTT
clone_size: .
v_call: TRBV5-5
d_call: .
j_call: TRBJ2-2

cdr3_aa: CASSRFGRRANSSDYGYTF
cdr3_nt: TGTGCCAGCAGTCGATTCGGGCGGCGCGCTAATTCTTCCGACTATGGCTACACCTTC
clone_size: .
v_call: TRBV14
d_call: .
j_call: TRBJ1-2

cdr3_aa: CASTPGSGYTF
cdr3_nt: TGTGCCAGCACTCCGGGGAGTGGCTACACCTTC
clone_size: .
v_call: TRBV28
d_call: .
j_call: TRBJ1-2

cdr3_aa: CASIQRWGRNSPLHF
cdr3_nt: TGTGCCAGCATCCAACGGTGGGGTCGGAATTCACCCCTCCACTTT
clone_size: .
v_call: TRBV2
d_call: .
j_call: TRBJ1-6

cdr3_aa: CAWRGDSNQPQHF
cdr3_nt: TGTGCCTGGCGTGGGGATAGCAATCAGCCCCAGCATTTT
clone_size: once
v_call: TRBV30
d_call: .
j_call: TRBJ1-5

cdr3_aa: CASSLGGVRTYGYTF
cdr3_nt: TGTGCCAGCAGCTTAGGTGGTGTACGAACCTATGGCTACACCTTC
clone_size: .
v_call: TRBV7-9
d_call: .
j_call: TRBJ1-2

cdr3_aa: CASNEKVYGYTF
cdr3_nt: TGTGCCAGCAATGAGAAGGTCTATGGCTACACCTTC
clone_size: .
v_call: TRBV28
d_call: .
j_call: TRBJ1-2

cdr3_aa: CASSSGQTYGYTF
cdr3_nt: TGCGCCAGCAGCTCGGGACAGACCTATGGCTACACCTTC
clone_size: .
v_call: TRBV5-1
d_call: TRBD1
j_call: TRBJ1-2

cdr3_aa: CASSYGFSYEQYF
cdr3_nt: TGTGCCAGCAGTTACGGTTTCTCCTACGAGCAGTACTTC
clone_size: .
v_call: TRBV6-5
d_call: .
j_call: TRBJ2-7

cdr3_aa: CASSWTGRETQYF
cdr3_nt: TGTGCCAGCAGTTGGACAGGGCGAGAGACCCAGTACTTC
clone_size: .
v_call: TRBV12-3/TRBV12-4
d_call: TRBD1
j_call: TRBJ2-5

cdr3_aa: CASSAGAGANVLTF
cdr3_nt: TGTGCCAGCAGCGCAGGGGCCGGGGCCAACGTCCTGACTTTC
clone_size: .
v_call: TRBV9
d_call: .
j_call: TRBJ2-6

cdr3_aa: CASTPMSSGNTIYF
cdr3_nt: TGTGCCAGTACCCCAATGAGCTCTGGAAACACCATATATTTT
clone_size: .
v_call: TRBV19
d_call: .
j_call: TRBJ1-3

cdr3_aa: CASSRGQSLLNYGYTF
cdr3_nt: TGTGCCAGCTCACGGGGACAAAGCCTCCTAAACTATGGCTACACCTTC
clone_size: .
v_call: TRBV18
d_call: .
j_call: TRBJ1-2

cdr3_aa: CASSLAGGTGELFF
cdr3_nt: TGTGCCAGCTCACTAGCGGGAGGTACCGGGGAGCTGTTTTTT
clone_size: .
v_call: TRBV19
d_call: TRBD2
j_call: TRBJ2-2

cdr3_aa: CASSLVANTEAFF
cdr3_nt: TGTGCCAGCAGCTTGGTGGCGAACACTGAAGCTTTCTTT
clone_size: .
v_call: TRBV11-3
d_call: .
j_call: TRBJ1-1

cdr3_aa: CASSMARASNQPQHF
cdr3_nt: TGTGCCAGTAGTATGGCCAGGGCTAGCAATCAGCCCCAGCATTTT
clone_size: .
v_call: TRBV19
d_call: .
j_call: TRBJ1-5

cdr3_aa: CASSPGQGATYGYTF
cdr3_nt: TGCGCCAGCAGCCCCGGACAGGGGGCTACATATGGCTACACCTTC
clone_size: few
v_call: TRBV4-1
d_call: TRBD1
j_call: TRBJ1-2

cdr3_aa: CASSPLSYSNQPQHF
cdr3_nt: TGTGCCAGTAGTCCTCTTAGTTATAGCAATCAGCCCCAGCATTTT
clone_size: .
v_call: TRBV19
d_call: .
j_call: TRBJ1-5

cdr3_aa: CASSPRQGGNSPLHF
cdr3_nt: TGTGCCAGCAGTCCCCGACAGGGTGGAAATTCACCCCTCCACTTT
clone_size: .
v_call: TRBV27
d_call: TRBD1
j_call: TRBJ1-6

cdr3_aa: CASSQEPVTSGRADTQYF
cdr3_nt: TGCGCCAGCAGCCAGGAACCGGTGACTAGCGGGAGGGCAGATACGCAGTATTTT
clone_size: once
v_call: TRBV4-3
d_call: TRBD2
j_call: TRBJ2-3

cdr3_aa: CASSQEIVAGAREKLFF
cdr3_nt: TGTGCCAGCAGCCAAGAGATAGTAGCAGGGGCGCGTGAAAAACTGTTTTTT
clone_size: .
v_call: TRBV4-2
d_call: .
j_call: TRBJ1-4

cdr3_aa: CASSQHRQGAEAFF
cdr3_nt: TGCGCCAGCAGCCAACACAGACAGGGCGCTGAAGCTTTCTTT
clone_size: .
v_call: TRBV4-3
d_call: TRBD1
j_call: TRBJ1-1

cdr3_aa: CASSTGPRETQYF
cdr3_nt: TGTGCCAGTAGCACAGGGCCCCGGGAGACCCAGTACTTC
clone_size: .
v_call: TRBV19
d_call: .
j_call: TRBJ2-5

cdr3_aa: CASSRTNPSTDTQYF
cdr3_nt: TGTGCCAGCAGCCGGACAAACCCTAGCACAGATACGCAGTATTTT
clone_size: .
v_call: TRBV6-5
d_call: .
j_call: TRBJ2-3

cdr3_aa: CASSWLAGGPYEQYF
cdr3_nt: TGTGCCAGCAGTTGGCTAGCGGGAGGACCCTACGAGCAGTACTTC
clone_size: .
v_call: TRBV6-2/TRBV6-3
d_call: TRBD2
j_call: TRBJ2-7

cdr3_aa: CASSPSTDTQYF
cdr3_nt: TGTGCCAGCAGCCCGAGCACAGATACGCAGTATTTT
clone_size: .
v_call: TRBV5-5
d_call: .
j_call: TRBJ2-3